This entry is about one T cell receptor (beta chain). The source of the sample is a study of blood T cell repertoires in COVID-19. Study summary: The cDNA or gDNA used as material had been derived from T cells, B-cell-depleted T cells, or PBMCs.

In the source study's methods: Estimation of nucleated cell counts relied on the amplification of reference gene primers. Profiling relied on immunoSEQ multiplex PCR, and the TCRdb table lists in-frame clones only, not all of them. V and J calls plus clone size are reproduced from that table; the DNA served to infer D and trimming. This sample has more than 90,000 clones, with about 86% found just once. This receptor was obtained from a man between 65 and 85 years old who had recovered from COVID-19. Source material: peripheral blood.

The chain's CDR3 is CASSSGTSGKENEETQYF. The CDR3 DNA reads as TGTGCCAGCAGCTCTGGGACTAGCGGCAAAGAGAACGAAGAGACCCAGTACTTC. The chain is built from TRBV7-2 and TRBJ2-5; 11 nucleotides match TRBD2. The V gene's germline CDR1 is SGHTA and CDR2 FQGNSA. Trimming cost V 4 bases and J 3 bases; bases outside gene matches: 13. This CDR3 comprises 18 residues.